These 8 T cell receptor beta chains originate from one sample sequenced in a study of cytomegalovirus exposure and HLA in healthy donors (dated by TCRdb to the late 2010s). The method behind the library was the immunoSEQ multiplex PCR assay. The multiplex PCR relied on a mix of 60 forward primers for TCR Vbeta segments and 13 reverse primers for TCR Jbeta segments. The clones in this table, taken by TCRdb from immuneACCESS, are in-frame only. Not every clone is retained; where verified, under half of the shortfall comes from an unresolved V gene, and the cause of the rest is unknown. The sample table shows fewer than 150,000 clones, and about 70% are seen once. Jointly, the top ten make up around 3.1% of the sample. Sequencing input: PBMCs. The receptors were gathered from a man in his forties in good health and CMV-seronegative.

The CDR3 nucleotides read TGTGCCTGGACCAGGACAGGGAACACTGAAGCTTTCTTT. The encoded protein is CAWTRTGNTEAFF. The rearrangement links TRBV30 to TRBJ1-1, with 7 bases that match TRBD1. The CDR3 contains 13 residues. Germline V CDR1 and CDR2: GTSNPN, SVGIG (reference sequence). Trimming removed 4 bases from V and 1 base from J; junction bases left unmatched: 3.

The rearrangement links TRBV11-3 to TRBJ2-7; 8 nucleotides align to TRBD1. Germline-derived CDR1 and CDR2 are SGHNT and YENEEA. Trimming cost V 3 bases and J 2 bases; bases outside gene matches: 6. This CDR3 is built from 15 residues. The CDR3 nucleotides read TGTGCCAGCAGCTTTGGCGGGACAGGTGCCTACGAGCAGTACTTC. It codes for CASSFGGTGAYEQYF.

This clone was recorded a few times. The gene calls are TRBV28 and TRBJ1-2; 9 positions match TRBD1. Germline V gives CDR1 MDHEN, CDR2 SYDVKM. This CDR3 comprises 16 residues. The ends lost 2 bases at V and 4 bases at J; junction bases unmatched: 8. The CDR3 loop reads CASSLSIRTGAYGYTF. The CDR3 DNA follows: TGTGCCAGCAGTTTAAGTATAAGGACAGGGGCCTATGGCTACACCTTC.

This clone appeared once. The genes are TRBV5-1 and TRBJ1-1; D possibly corresponds to TRBD1 (5 bases). The CDR3 contains 13 residues. The V end was cut by 4 bases, the J end by 0 bases, with 7 bases between. Germline V gene data show CDR1 as SGHRS and CDR2 as YFSETQ. As DNA, the CDR3 is TGCGCCAGCAGCGACAGCTTGAACACTGAAGCTTTCTTT. Translating it yields CASSDSLNTEAFF.

This clone is medium-sized (0.01 to 0.1%) within its sample. The rearrangement links TRBV4-3 to TRBJ2-1; 10 bases fit TRBD2. Trimming removed 1 base from V and 6 bases from J; junction bases left unmatched: 3. CDR1 is LGHNA, CDR2 YSLEER, per germline. This CDR3 is built from 15 residues. CDR3 loop: CASSQGSGGVNEQFF. Written as DNA, the CDR3 is TGCGCCAGCAGCCAAGGGAGCGGGGGGGTCAATGAGCAGTTCTTC.

The rearrangement uses TRBV7-2 and TRBJ1-2; D is unclear. CDR1 is SGHTA and CDR2 is FQGNSA in the germline V gene. The CDR3 spans 12 residues. V was pared by 8 bases and J by 12 bases, with 19 bases between. The DNA of the CDR3 is TGTGCCAGCGGAACTCCCAGAGGAGGTGACACCTTC. This codes for CASGTPRGGDTF.

The V gene is TRBV7-8, the J gene TRBJ2-2, with D perhaps matching TRBD1 (5 bases). V was cut by 3 bases and J by 4 bases, with 12 bases left in between. The CDR3 extends over 15 amino acids. The germline V gene encodes CDR1 SGHVS and CDR2 FQNEAQ. CDR3 amino acids: CASSFTRVPTGELFF. Here the CDR3 DNA reads TGTGCCAGCAGCTTCACCAGGGTGCCCACCGGGGAGCTGTTTTTT.

In its sample, this clone was seen a few times. This rearrangement joins TRBV2 to TRBJ1-5; D is possibly TRBD1 (5 bases). Germline V gene data show CDR1 as SNHLY and CDR2 as FYNNEI. CDR3 length equals 15 residues. V was cut by 8 bases and J by 1 base, with 15 bases left in between. The CDR3 bases are TGTGCCAGCGGAGCAGGGCGAGAGAGCAATCAGCCCCAGCATTTT. Amino acid sequence: CASGAGRESNQPQHF.